The 21 T cell receptor beta chains in this list originate from one sample, sequenced in a study of blood T cell repertoires in COVID-19 (dated by TCRdb to the early 2020s). Libraries came from the immunoSEQ multiplex PCR assay. In its TCRdb copy, this immuneACCESS table keeps in-frame sequences only and misses some clones. Where compared with another copy, unresolved V genes explain less than half of these, and the others have no known cause. Within this sample are fewer than 350,000 clones, with about four fifths of them counted one time only. Of the sample, around 3.2% is held by the ten largest clones. Sequencing was done on a sample of peripheral blood. Receptors were obtained from a woman in her sixties or seventies with active or convalescent COVID-19.

This clone was recorded a few times. This chain connects TRBV4-3 to TRBJ1-1; D perhaps matches TRBD1 (6 bases). The CDR3 extends over 14 amino acids. The ends were cut back, 2 bases at V and 1 base at J, with 8 bases in the middle. Germline-derived CDR1 and CDR2 are LGHNA and YSLEER. The chain's CDR3 is CASSQLQGNTEAFF. Here the CDR3 DNA reads TGCGCCAGCAGCCAACTACAGGGGAACACTGAAGCTTTCTTT.

This chain joins TRBV18 and TRBJ1-2, with 7 bases that match TRBD1. This CDR3 is 16 amino acids long. The J segment lost 1 base and the V segment lost 3 bases, leaving 8 bases of the junction unmatched. Germline V lookup: CDR1 KGHSH, CDR2 LQKENI. The CDR3 DNA follows: TGTGCCAGCTCACCTCCGACAGGGAAAGTTAACTATGGCTACACCTTC. Protein: CASSPPTGKVNYGYTF. The whole variable domain, filled in from reference TRBV18 and TRBJ1-2, reads NAGVMQNPRHLVRRRGQEARLRCSPMKGHSHVYWYRQLPEEGLKFMVYLQKENIIDESGMPKERFSAEFPKEGPSILRIQQVVRGDSAAYFCASSPPTGKVNYGYTFGSGTRLTVV.

This clone was observed a few times. CDR3 sequence reads: CASSLDPGLAGDNEQFF. The CDR3 nucleotides read TGTGCCAGCAGCTTAGATCCTGGGCTAGCGGGGGATAATGAGCAGTTCTTC. This chain joins TRBV7-6 and TRBJ2-1; 10 bases line up with TRBD2. This CDR3 contains 17 residues. Germline CDR1 and CDR2: SGHVS and FNYEAQ. Trimming took 1 base from V and 7 from J; bases not matched to a gene: 10.

This clone came up a few times. This chain uses TRBV5-1 with TRBJ2-3; D not certain. This CDR3 is built from 12 residues. The V end was cut by 1 base, the J end by 4 bases, with 4 bases between. In germline, CDR1 is SGHRS, CDR2 YFSETQ. Here the CDR3 DNA reads TGCGCCAGCAGCTTGATCGCAGATACGCAGTATTTT. It codes for CASSLIADTQYF.

The chain joins TRBV4-1 to TRBJ2-3; D possibly corresponds to TRBD1 (7 bases). CDR3 length: 15 residues. Trimming removed 5 bases at V and 1 base at J, with 13 bases between. CDR1 is MGHRA, CDR2 YSYEKL, per germline. The chain's CDR3 is CASSEVRGGTDTQYF. CDR3 bases: TGCGCCAGCAGCGAAGTCAGGGGGGGCACAGATACGCAGTATTTT.

The chain has TRBV6-5 and TRBJ1-1; a possible D gene is TRBD1 (5 bases). Germline assignment: CDR1 MNHEY and CDR2 SVGAGI. V lost 0 bases to trimming and J lost 3 bases, with 8 bases between them. The CDR3 has 14 amino acids. CDR3 coding DNA: TGTGCCAGCAGTTACTCGGTCAGGGACACTGAAGCTTTCTTT. Its protein product is CASSYSVRDTEAFF.

V and J are TRBV5-4 and TRBJ2-5, with D possibly matching TRBD2 (7 bases). V was clipped by 1 base and J by 5 bases, with 15 bases between them. The germline CDR1 and CDR2 sequences are SGHNT and YYREEE (reference sequence). The length of the CDR3 is 15 residues. The CDR3: CASSLSRGGLETQYF. CDR3 nucleotide sequence: TGTGCCAGCAGCTTGTCCAGGGGAGGGTTGGAGACCCAGTACTTC.

The chain combines TRBV5-4 with TRBJ2-3; D might be TRBD2 (7 bases). V lost 5 bases, J lost 5 bases, and 12 bases lay in between. CDR3 length: 13 residues. CDR1 is SGHNT and CDR2 is YYREEE in the germline V gene (reference sequence). CDR3 amino acids: CASRGGALDTQYF. Here the CDR3 DNA reads TGTGCCAGCAGGGGGGGGGCATTAGATACGCAGTATTTT.

The chain uses TRBV19 and TRBJ2-3; 10 bases fit TRBD2. The CDR3 runs to 16 residues. V dropped 5 bases and J dropped 2; count of bases not matched to a gene: 7. Germline lookup yields CDR1 LNHDA and CDR2 SQIVND (reference sequence). Here the CDR3 DNA reads TGTGCCAGTAGTCCCACTAGCGGGGACCCCACAGATACGCAGTATTTT. Its translation is CASSPTSGDPTDTQYF. Drawing the rest from reference TRBV19 and TRBJ2-3, the complete variable domain is DGGITQSPKYLFRKEGQNVTLSCEQNLNHDAMYWYRQDPGQGLRLIYYSQIVNDFQKGDIAEGYSVSREKKESFPLTVTSAQKNPTAFYLCASSPTSGDPTDTQYFGPGTRLTVL.

The chain has TRBV7-2 and TRBJ2-1, with 7 bases aligning to TRBD1. Trimming cost V 5 bases and J 4 bases; bases outside gene matches: 14. The CDR3 runs 17 residues. Germline V gene sequence: CDR1 SGHTA, CDR2 FQGNSA. The CDR3 bases are TGTGCCAGCAGCACACCCTACAGGGGTCGACCATACAATGAGCAGTTCTTC. This sequence encodes CASSTPYRGRPYNEQFF.

V gene TRBV30 combines with J gene TRBJ2-7, with 7 bases aligning to TRBD2. The CDR3 runs to 13 residues. V was clipped by 1 base and J by 4 bases; unmatched bases: 4. The V gene's germline CDR1 is GTSNPN and CDR2 SVGIG (reference sequence). The CDR3 coding sequence is TGTGCCTGGAGTGGGGGGGGTAATTACGAGCAGTACTTC. It translates to CAWSGGGNYEQYF.

The CDR3 DNA follows: TGTGCCAGCAGCTTAGGGGCGGGGGTCTGGGAGACCCAGTACTTC. Translating gives CASSLGAGVWETQYF. The V and J genes are TRBV7-2 and TRBJ2-5, with 7 bases lining up with TRBD2. CDR3 length: 15 residues. Trimming cost V 1 base and J 5 bases; bases outside gene matches: 7. Germline lookup yields CDR1 SGHTA and CDR2 FQGNSA.

This chain joins TRBV19 and TRBJ2-3; tentative D call: TRBD2 (6 bases). Germline V CDR1 and CDR2: LNHDA, SQIVND (reference sequence). The germline V and J ends were trimmed by 5 bases and 7 bases, with 16 bases remaining between them. This CDR3 has 14 amino acids. The CDR3 coding sequence is TGTGCCAGTAGTTTAAGTGCGGCGGGGAATACGCAGTATTTT. It specifies CASSLSAAGNTQYF. The whole variable domain, filled in from reference TRBV19 and TRBJ2-3, reads DGGITQSPKYLFRKEGQNVTLSCEQNLNHDAMYWYRQDPGQGLRLIYYSQIVNDFQKGDIAEGYSVSREKKESFPLTVTSAQKNPTAFYLCASSLSAAGNTQYFGPGTRLTVL.

The chain is built from TRBV18 and TRBJ1-1; D is unresolved. This CDR3 contains 12 residues. CDR1 KGHSH and CDR2 LQKENI come from the germline V gene. V lost 2 bases and J 6 bases, leaving 7 bases between the germline ends. In DNA, the CDR3 is TGTGCCAGCTCACCAGAGGGATCTGAAGCTTTCTTT. As protein: CASSPEGSEAFF.

The CDR3 DNA sequence: TGTGCCAGTAGTATAGGCACCTCTCTCGGGGACTATGGCTACACCTTC. Translating it yields CASSIGTSLGDYGYTF. The chain is built from TRBV19 and TRBJ1-2; D is ambiguous. CDR3 length equals 16 residues. Trimming took off 1 base at V and 3 bases at J, with 15 bases between the two ends. From germline, CDR1 is LNHDA and CDR2 SQIVND (reference sequence).

The V call is TRBV7-9, the J call TRBJ2-4; the match to TRBD2 covers 8 bases. The length of the CDR3 is 14 residues. Germline lookup yields CDR1 SEHNR and CDR2 FQNEAQ (reference sequence). The CDR3 reads CALKAGGAKNIQYF. The DNA for the CDR3 is TGTGCATTGAAGGCGGGGGGAGCCAAAAACATTCAGTACTTC.

This clone occurred once. The chain combines TRBV3-1 (or the pseudogene TRBV3-2) with TRBJ2-7, with D hard to call. This CDR3 has 14 residues. Germline CDR1 and CDR2: LGHDT and YNNKEL (reference sequence). V was trimmed by 1 base and J by 5 bases, leaving 12 bases between them. CDR3 amino acids: CASSQAPLSDEQYF. The DNA of the CDR3 is TGTGCCAGCAGCCAAGCCCCTTTATCGGACGAGCAGTACTTC.

The rearrangement links TRBV12-3 or TRBV12-4 to TRBJ2-3; no firm D call. V was pared by 1 base and J by 10 bases, with 12 bases between. This CDR3 is 13 amino acids long. This CDR3 is CASSLDDPASQYF. For the CDR3, the DNA is TGTGCCAGCAGTTTAGACGATCCTGCGTCGCAGTATTTT.

The chain is built from TRBV5-1 and TRBJ2-7, with 8 bases identical to TRBD1. The CDR3 contains 13 residues. The V and J ends lost 4 bases and 7 bases, in that order; junction bases with no gene match: 7. CDR1 and CDR2 (germline): SGHRS, YFSETQ. CDR3 sequence reads: CASSPPGGAEQYF. The CDR3 nucleotides are TGCGCCAGCAGCCCCCCAGGGGGCGCGGAGCAGTACTTC. The full variable domain, in which reference TRBV5-1 and TRBJ2-7 provide the parts outside the CDR3, is KAGVTQTPRYLIKTRGQQVTLSCSPISGHRSVSWYQQTPGQGLQFLFEYFSETQRNKGNFPGRFSGRQFSNSRSEMNVSTLELGDSALYLCASSPPGGAEQYFGPGTRLTVT.

The genes are TRBV15 and TRBJ1-1; tentative D call: TRBD1 (6 bases). Germline V gene sequence: CDR1 LNHNV, CDR2 YYDKDF (reference sequence). The germline V and J ends were trimmed by 3 bases and 0 bases, with 11 bases remaining between them. This CDR3 is built from 15 residues. CDR3 in DNA: TGTGCCACCAGCAGTCGTACAGGGATGAACACTGAAGCTTTCTTT. Its translation: CATSSRTGMNTEAFF. Supplemented by reference TRBV15 and TRBJ1-1, the full variable domain reads DAMVIQNPRYQVTQFGKPVTLSCSQTLNHNVMYWYQQKSSQAPKLLFHYYDKDFNNEADTPDNFQSRRPNTSFCFLDIRSPGLGDTAMYLCATSSRTGMNTEAFFGQGTRLTVV.

This rearrangement joins TRBV21-1 to TRBJ2-3; the table's TRBD1 call for D was not verified on the DNA. TRBV21-1 is flagged as a pseudogene. This CDR3 spans 23 amino acids. CDR3 DNA sequence: TGTGCCAGCAGCAATCAGTCGCCTTACAGGGGCCTTCACCCCCTTCAAGATTCGGATACGCAGTATTTT. Translated: CASSNQSPYRGLHPLQDSDTQYF.